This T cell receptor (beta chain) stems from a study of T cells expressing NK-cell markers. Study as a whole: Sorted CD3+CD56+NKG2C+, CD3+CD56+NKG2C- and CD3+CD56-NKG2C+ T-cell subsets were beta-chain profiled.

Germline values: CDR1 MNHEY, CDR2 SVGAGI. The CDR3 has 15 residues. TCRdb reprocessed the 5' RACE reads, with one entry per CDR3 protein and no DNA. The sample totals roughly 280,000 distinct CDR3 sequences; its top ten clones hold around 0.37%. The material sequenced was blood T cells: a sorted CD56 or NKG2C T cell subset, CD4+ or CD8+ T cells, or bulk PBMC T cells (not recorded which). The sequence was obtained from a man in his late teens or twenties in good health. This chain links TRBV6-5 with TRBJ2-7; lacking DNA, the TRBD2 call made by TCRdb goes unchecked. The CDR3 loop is CASSYQGPSSYEQYF.